The 14 T cell receptor beta chains below come from one sample, sequenced in a study of shared clonotypes between healthy human individuals. The data were produced by immunoSEQ multiplex PCR, yet TCRdb's version contains in-frame clones alone and is incomplete. The data show about 470,000 clones, 70% to 80% seen once. Specimen: PBMCs. All receptors come from a woman aged 40 to 50 in good health. Some clones in this sample may be carry-over from other donors' samples.

The V call is TRBV6-4, the J call TRBJ2-1; TRBD1 is a possible D gene (6 bases). The germline CDR1 and CDR2 sequences are MRHNA and SNTAGT. The CDR3 is made up of 14 amino acids. Trimming cost V 3 bases and J 8 bases, with 14 bases left between them. As DNA, the CDR3 is TGTGCCAGCAGTGAGAAACAGGGCGGACATGAGCAGTTCTTC. Protein: CASSEKQGGHEQFF.

This chain connects TRBV19 to TRBJ1-5; D perhaps matches TRBD1 (5 bases). This CDR3 region has 14 residues. Trimming pared 8 bases from V and 5 bases from J, leaving 16 bases between. The germline gives CDR1 LNHDA, CDR2 SQIVND (reference sequence). Here the CDR3 reads CASGPRGGDQPQHF. The CDR3 DNA is TGTGCCAGTGGCCCCCGGGGAGGGGATCAGCCCCAGCATTTT.

The rearrangement links TRBV18 to TRBJ2-7; 15 bases fit TRBD2. The CDR3 length is 15 residues. After removal of 3 bases from V and 7 bases from J, the junction contained 4 bases not matched to a gene. CDR1 KGHSH and CDR2 LQKENI come from the germline V gene. DNA for the CDR3: TGTGCCAGCTCACCCGGACTAGCGGGAGGGCCGGAGCAGTACTTC. Translating it yields CASSPGLAGGPEQYF.

V and J are TRBV5-4 and TRBJ1-5; D gene ambiguous. The CDR3 length is 15 residues. Per germline, CDR1 SGHNT and CDR2 YYREEE (reference sequence). The germline V and J ends were trimmed by 0 bases and 1 base, with 8 bases remaining between them. The CDR3 reads CASSLGTWSNQPQHF. The CDR3 nucleotides are TGTGCCAGCAGCTTGGGGACCTGGAGCAATCAGCCCCAGCATTTT.

This sequence joins TRBV10-1 and TRBJ2-1; 7 bases map to TRBD1. V lost 4 bases and J lost 5; bases outside the gene matches: 2. CDR1 and CDR2 from the germline V gene are WNHNN and SYGVQD (reference sequence). This CDR3 has 13 amino acids. CDR3 nucleotide sequence: TGCGCCAGCAGTGGGCAGGGGGACAATGAGCAGTTCTTC. This gives the protein CASSGQGDNEQFF.

This clone has just a few counts. The CDR3 loop reads CASSFSRGAAYSNQPQHF. The CDR3 DNA reads as TGTGCCAGCAGTTTCTCCCGGGGTGCGGCTTATAGCAATCAGCCCCAGCATTTT. This chain connects TRBV28 to TRBJ1-5; D is uncertain. Germline CDR1 and CDR2: MDHEN and SYDVKM. The germline V and J ends were trimmed by 3 bases and 0 bases, with 18 bases remaining between them. This CDR3 contains 18 residues.

CDR3 bases: TGTGCCAGCAGCGAACAGGGTCATAAAGATACGCAGTATTTT. Translation gives CASSEQGHKDTQYF. The V gene is TRBV11-3, the J gene TRBJ2-3; D might be TRBD1 (6 bases). CDR1 is SGHNT and CDR2 is YENEEA in the germline V gene. V was clipped by 5 bases and J by 5 bases, with 14 bases between them. The CDR3 totals 14 residues.

V gene TRBV18 combines with J gene TRBJ2-1, with no clear D. The ends were cut back, 2 bases at V and 6 bases at J, with 8 bases in the middle. In germline, CDR1 is KGHSH, CDR2 LQKENI. This CDR3 is built from 13 residues. Here the CDR3 reads CASSPEMGNEQFF. The CDR3 region has the DNA TGTGCCAGCTCACCAGAAATGGGCAATGAGCAGTTCTTC.

In regard to this clone: A much larger clone differs by one base, so this may be a read error. The rearrangement links TRBV2 to TRBJ2-1; D is ambiguous. V was trimmed by 8 bases and J by 5 bases, leaving 4 bases between them. The V gene's germline CDR1 is SNHLY and CDR2 FYNNEI. The CDR3 covers 10 residues. Here the CDR3 DNA reads TGTGCCAGCCGAAACAATGAGCAGTTCTTC. Its protein product is CASRNNEQFF.

V is TRBV10-3 and J is TRBJ1-1; 7 nucleotides agree with TRBD1. CDR1 is ENHRY, CDR2 SYGVKD, per germline. The CDR3 spans 14 residues. V was pared by 3 bases and J by 5 bases, with 6 bases of the junction left unmatched. The CDR3 nucleotides read TGTGCCATCAGTGAATACAGGGGACGGACTGAAGCTTTCTTT. It codes for CAISEYRGRTEAFF.

V usage is TRBV4-2 and J usage is TRBJ2-7; maybe TRBD1 (7 bases). The germline V gene encodes CDR1 LGHNA and CDR2 YNFKEQ. V lost 4 bases, J lost 4 bases, and 17 bases lay in between. The CDR3 spans 15 residues. The CDR3 DNA sequence: TGTGCCAGCAGCCCCCAGGGGGGTTCGGGGTACGAGCAGTACTTC. This encodes CASSPQGGSGYEQYF.

The V and J genes are TRBV5-1 and TRBJ2-1, with D tentatively TRBD2 (6 bases). This CDR3 contains 15 residues. Trimming stripped 0 bases from V and 4 bases from J, with 11 bases between. Germline V lookup: CDR1 SGHRS, CDR2 YFSETQ. The CDR3 DNA reads TGCGCCAGCAGCTTGGATGGTAGCGGATACAATGAGCAGTTCTTC. Encoded protein: CASSLDGSGYNEQFF.

The chain combines TRBV4-1 with TRBJ2-2, with a possible D match to TRBD2 (6 bases). Germline V gene data show CDR1 as MGHRA and CDR2 as YSYEKL. The CDR3 extends over 14 amino acids. V shed 7 bases and J shed 1 base, with 10 bases lying between them. The CDR3 loop is CASTRERNTGELFF. CDR3 in DNA: TGCGCCAGCACTCGGGAGAGGAACACCGGGGAGCTGTTTTTT.

V gene TRBV7-9 combines with J gene TRBJ2-7; a weak D match, TRBD1 (5 bases). The CDR3 loop spans 15 amino acids. V dropped 1 base and J dropped 0 bases, with 10 bases sitting between them. Germline V gene data show CDR1 as SEHNR and CDR2 as FQNEAQ (reference sequence). The CDR3 region has the DNA TGTGCCAGCAGCTTAGACAGGTTTAGCTCCTACGAGCAGTACTTC. Translating it yields CASSLDRFSSYEQYF.